One sample yielded the 10 T cell receptor beta chains listed below, sequenced in a study of identical twins. From the 5' RACE reads, TCRdb called clonotypes with MiXCR, one entry per CDR3 protein. The data show hundreds of thousands of distinct CDR3 sequences, 15% to 20% seen once. These records were also assigned to another study, of T cells expressing NK-cell markers.

Sequenced: PBMCs. All receptors come from a woman aged 18-29 years in good health.

This clonotype has only a few counts. CDR3 coding DNA: TGTGCCAGCAGCGTCGGGGCAATAGCCCCAGATACGCAGTATTTT. Translation: CASSVGAIAPDTQYF. The genes are TRBV9 and TRBJ2-3; D might be TRBD1 or TRBD2, each matching 5 bases. This CDR3 has 15 residues. Trimming took off 2 bases at V and 4 bases at J, with 14 bases between the two ends. In germline, CDR1 is SGDLS, CDR2 YYNGEE.

V is TRBV20-1 and J is TRBJ2-7, with D perhaps TRBD2 (6 bases). The CDR3 spans 14 residues. Trimming shortened V by 1 base and J by 4 bases, and 14 bases separated the two germline ends. Germline V lookup: CDR1 DFQATT, CDR2 SNEGSKA (reference sequence). The CDR3 DNA reads TGCAGTGCTAGAGTTGACGGGAGAGGATACGAGCAGTACTTC. It encodes CSARVDGRGYEQYF.

This rearrangement joins TRBV5-6 to TRBJ2-7; 12 nucleotides agree with TRBD1. V gave up 5 bases and J gave up 4 bases; unmatched junction bases: 10. CDR3 size: 16 residues. CDR1 and CDR2 from the germline V gene are SGHDT and YYEEEE. CDR3 residues: CASRVLGGQGAYEQYF. For the CDR3, the DNA is TGTGCCAGCAGGGTACTCGGGGGACAGGGGGCTTACGAGCAGTACTTC.

This chain uses TRBV30 with TRBJ2-7; a possible D gene is TRBD2 (5 bases). Germline V gene data show CDR1 as GTSNPN and CDR2 as SVGIG (reference sequence). The CDR3 has 11 residues. The V gene lost 4 bases and the J gene lost 3 bases, with 7 bases spanning the gap. CDR3 protein: CAWTAGYEQYF. Here the CDR3 DNA reads TGTGCCTGGACCGCGGGCTACGAGCAGTACTTC.

The rearrangement joins TRBV6-1 to TRBJ2-5, with TRBD1 identical over 9 bases. After removal of 1 base from V and 5 bases from J, the junction contained 11 bases not matched to a gene. The germline V gene encodes CDR1 MNHNS and CDR2 SASEGT. The CDR3 is 17 residues long. Here the CDR3 reads CASSEGLRDRVKETQYF. CDR3 coding DNA: TGTGCCAGCAGTGAAGGGCTTAGGGACAGGGTTAAGGAGACCCAGTACTTC.

This clonotype was counted a few times. The chain carries TRBV5-6 and TRBJ2-2, with D perhaps given as TRBD1 or TRBD2 (5 bases each). This CDR3 region has 14 residues. In germline, CDR1 is SGHDT, CDR2 YYEEEE. Trimming shortened V by 3 bases and J by 6 bases, and 12 bases separated the two germline ends. CDR3 bases: TGTGCCAGCAGCTGGGGGTGGACCGCCGGGGAGCTGTTTTTT. Its protein is CASSWGWTAGELFF.

This chain joins TRBV5-5 and TRBJ2-5; 7 bases agree with TRBD2. V lost 3 bases and J lost 5; bases outside the gene matches: 4. CDR3 size: 13 residues. Per germline, CDR1 SGHKS and CDR2 YYEKEE (reference sequence). CDR3 region: CASSWTSSETQYF. DNA of the CDR3: TGTGCCAGCAGCTGGACTAGTTCGGAGACCCAGTACTTC.

The chain uses TRBV5-1 and TRBJ1-4; D is unresolved. Germline V gene data show CDR1 as SGHRS and CDR2 as YFSETQ. This CDR3 has 15 residues. V dropped 3 bases and J dropped 4 bases, with 13 bases sitting between them. The CDR3 coding sequence is TGCGCCAGCAGCTCATCTGGACTGATTAATGAAAAACTGTTTTTT. This gives the protein CASSSSGLINEKLFF.

This clonotype showed up many times. The chain carries TRBV4-2 and TRBJ2-2; D not resolved. V lost 0 bases to trimming and J lost 7 bases, with 12 bases between them. The CDR3 is made up of 15 amino acids. Germline CDR1 LGHNA, CDR2 YNFKEQ. The CDR3 region has the DNA TGTGCCAGCAGCCAAGACCCCGGGTATGGCGGGGAGCTGTTTTTT. Its translation: CASSQDPGYGGELFF.

Turning to this clonotype: A clone one base away is much larger, so this may be a read error. This chain joins TRBV20-1 and TRBJ2-7; D could derive from TRBD1 or TRBD2 (5 bases each). Trimming shortened V by 3 bases and J by 2 bases, and 11 bases separated the two germline ends. This CDR3 has 13 amino acids. The germline gives CDR1 DFQATT, CDR2 SNEGSKA (reference sequence). CDR3 loop: CSASYGTPYEQYF. Written as DNA, the CDR3 is TGCAGTGCTAGTTACGGGACCCCCTACGAGCAGTACTTC.